Reported below is one TCR beta chain. Its antigen is unidentified. The study ran its PCR with 60 Vbeta and 13 Jbeta primers. Sequencing was performed with immunoSEQ multiplex PCR; in TCRdb, only in-frame clones are kept and a portion is missing. In the table there are about 140,000 clones, approximately 9% of which are singletons. These data belong to a study of cytomegalovirus exposure and HLA in healthy donors. The CDR3 sequence is 14 residues long. Germline CDR1 and CDR2: MNHEY and SMNVEV (reference sequence). Trimming removed 2 bases from V and 6 bases from J, with 14 bases in between. Study results and limitations: Earlier results showed most TCR beta V segments being productive about 90% or about 30% of the time. Later on, an analysis tied 15,000 to 20,000 TCR beta sequences to HLA alleles at 0.05 false discovery rate. Later analysis demonstrated an association between a missense DCLRE1C variant and TCR beta V- and J-gene trimming. Analyses of presence and absence presupposed an approximately uniform sequencing depth across donors.

The sequenced sample was PBMCs. This receptor was identified in a male donor in good health and CMV-seronegative. V gene TRBV27 combines with J gene TRBJ2-7; D possibly corresponds to TRBD2 (6 bases). In nucleotides, the CDR3 is TGTGCCAGCAGTTTACCCCACCAGGGAGGCGAGCAGTACTTC. Translating it yields CASSLPHQGGEQYF.